The clone carrying this TCR beta chain appeared many times. Original processing methods: How many nucleated cells were present was estimated from reference gene primer amplification. Libraries were prepared by immunoSEQ multiplex PCR; TCRdb keeps only in-frame clonotypes and omits some of them. V, J and clone size were drawn from that table, and D and trimming were deduced from the DNA. This table holds hundreds of thousands of clones, approximately 90% found once. CDR1 and CDR2 from the germline V gene are SNHLY and FYNNEI. Trimming removed 6 bases from V and 1 base from J; junction bases left unmatched: 11. CDR3 length equals 17 residues. Participants came from under 30 US areas, aged roughly 18 to 95 years. For recovered donors of Cohort 3, there were two negative PCRs, clearance, or symptom resolution. The sample is drawn from a study of blood T cell repertoires in COVID-19.

Source material: PBMCs or T cells enriched from blood (not recorded which). The chain joins TRBV2 to TRBJ1-1; TRBD1 matches at 10 bases. This receptor was identified in a woman in her late teens or twenties who had recovered from COVID-19. CDR3 coding DNA: TGTGCCAGCAGCGGCCCGGGACAGGGGTTTTCGAACACTGAAGCTTTCTTT. It translates to CASSGPGQGFSNTEAFF.